This T cell receptor beta chain is drawn from a study of blood T cell repertoires in COVID-19. On the study more broadly: The United States, Italy and Spain supplied acute and convalescent COVID-19 samples. Sources were T cells, B-cell-depleted T cells, or PBMCs; the material itself was cDNA or gDNA.

Here immunoSEQ multiplex PCR was the method, and the copy in TCRdb shows in-frame clones only, minus some. The sample lists some 180,000 clones, roughly 82% occurring once. Participants were aged 18 to 89 years, lived in about 26 US areas, and enrolled virtually. Cohort assignment relied on participant-reported clinical history. The V end was cut by 0 bases, the J end by 4 bases, with 10 bases between. The CDR3 loop spans 14 amino acids. CDR1 and CDR2 (germline): SGHTS, YDEGEE. The chain employs TRBV5-8 and TRBJ1-2; the D gene is possibly TRBD1 (5 bases). This receptor was identified in an older woman with acute COVID-19. The sample taken for sequencing was PBMCs or T cells enriched from blood (not recorded which). In nucleotides, the CDR3 is TGTGCCAGCAGCTTGGTGCAGGGTACCTATGGCTACACCTTC. Protein sequence: CASSLVQGTYGYTF.